The 23 T cell receptor beta chains listed next were all sequenced from one sample in a study of graft-versus-host responses after intestinal transplantation. For these TCRs, the target antigens are not known. The table came from immunoSEQ multiplex PCR; TCRdb's copy has only in-frame clones and leaves some out. The sample shows tens of thousands of clones, about 94% of them seen only once. Material: unstimulated CD4+ T cells sorted from spleen or lymph node cells, obtained before transplant. These receptor sequences come from a human donor who was the organ donor for an intestinal transplant.

The chain has TRBV6-1 and TRBJ1-1; 8 nucleotides agree with TRBD1. The V gene end was trimmed by 2 bases and the J gene end by 1 base; junction bases not matched to a gene: 0. CDR3 length: 14 residues. Germline V gene sequence: CDR1 MNHNS, CDR2 SASEGT. The DNA for the CDR3 is TGTGCCAGCAGTGAAACAGGGGGGAACACTGAAGCTTTCTTT. Translating gives CASSETGGNTEAFF.

This rearrangement joins TRBV4-2 to TRBJ1-5, with a tentative D call TRBD1 (6 bases). Trimming took off 0 bases at V and 2 bases at J, with 11 bases between the two ends. Germline CDR1 LGHNA, CDR2 YNFKEQ. The CDR3 has 16 residues. CDR3 nucleotides: TGTGCCAGCAGCCAAGAGAGCAGGGGCGGCAATCAGCCCCAGCATTTT. Protein sequence: CASSQESRGGNQPQHF.

V is TRBV7-6 and J is TRBJ2-7, with TRBD1 as a possible D gene (6 bases). The CDR3 spans 14 residues. The V and J ends lost 5 bases and 1 base respectively, with 12 bases between them. Germline CDR1 is SGHVS and CDR2 is FNYEAQ. The CDR3 here is CASSDHRVSYEQYF. CDR3 coding DNA: TGTGCCAGCAGCGATCACAGGGTATCCTACGAGCAGTACTTC.

This clone was seen a single time. The CDR3 spells CAISELAGSTDTQYF. The DNA of the CDR3 is TGTGCCATCAGCGAACTAGCGGGGAGCACAGATACGCAGTATTTT. The chain combines TRBV10-3 with TRBJ2-3; the match to TRBD2 covers 10 bases. Germline trimming cut 6 bases from V and 0 bases from J; bases unmatched to any gene: 3. Germline V gene lookup returns CDR1 ENHRY and CDR2 SYGVKD. CDR3 size: 15 residues.

This chain connects TRBV11-2 to TRBJ1-1, with D uncertain. Germline assignment: CDR1 SGHAT and CDR2 FQNNGV. The CDR3 contains 13 residues. V was cut by 0 bases and J by 2 bases, with 4 bases left in between. As DNA, the CDR3 is TGTGCCAGCAGCTTAGACAGAAACACTGAAGCTTTCTTT. This sequence encodes CASSLDRNTEAFF.

The chain joins TRBV5-1 to TRBJ2-7; D remains ambiguous. V was shortened by 2 bases and J by 1 base, with 7 bases between the two germline ends. CDR1 is SGHRS and CDR2 is YFSETQ in the germline V gene. The CDR3 runs to 13 residues. CDR3 protein: CASSFVGSYEQYF. The CDR3 DNA reads as TGCGCCAGCAGCTTCGTGGGATCCTACGAGCAGTACTTC.

The chain recombines TRBV4-3 with TRBJ1-5, with 7 bases lining up with TRBD1. The CDR3 totals 15 residues. Trimming removed 0 bases from V and 7 bases from J; junction bases left unmatched: 6. The germline V gene has CDR1 LGHNA and CDR2 YSLEER. As DNA, the CDR3 is TGCGCCAGCAGCCAAGAGCGACAGGGTTTCCAGCCCCAGCATTTT. This encodes CASSQERQGFQPQHF.

The V gene is TRBV28, the J gene TRBJ1-5, with 10 bases that match TRBD1. V gave up 6 bases and J gave up 15 bases; unmatched junction bases: 17. Germline-derived CDR1 and CDR2 are MDHEN and SYDVKM. The CDR3 runs to 15 residues. The chain's CDR3 is CASSTRDRGGKNGHF. The CDR3 bases are TGTGCCAGCAGCACCCGGGACAGGGGCGGGAAGAATGGGCATTTT.

The chain employs TRBV5-1 and TRBJ2-5; D assignment may be TRBD1 or TRBD2 (5 bases each). Germline V lookup: CDR1 SGHRS, CDR2 YFSETQ. V shed 4 bases and J shed 5 bases, with 12 bases lying between them. The CDR3 spans 13 residues. As DNA, the CDR3 is TGCGCCAGCAGCCCGGGGCTTTGGGAGACCCAGTACTTC. It translates to CASSPGLWETQYF. Based on the CDR3 plus reference TRBV5-1 and TRBJ2-5, the full variable domain is KAGVTQTPRYLIKTRGQQVTLSCSPISGHRSVSWYQQTPGQGLQFLFEYFSETQRNKGNFPGRFSGRQFSNSRSEMNVSTLELGDSALYLCASSPGLWETQYFGPGTRLLVL.

The CDR3 DNA is TGTGCCAGCAGTTACCACGGACTCTCTGGAAACACCATATATTTT. Its protein is CASSYHGLSGNTIYF. J is TRBJ1-3 and V is TRBV6-5, with no clear D. This CDR3 has 15 residues. Deletions cut 2 bases from V and 0 bases from J, with 8 bases between. Germline loops: CDR1 MNHEY, CDR2 SVGAGI.

The CDR3 loop reads CASSLGVGLGNQPQHF. CDR3 DNA sequence: TGTGCCAGCAGCTTGGGGGTCGGCTTAGGCAATCAGCCCCAGCATTTT. The chain has TRBV5-6 and TRBJ1-5, with D hard to call. The V end lost 0 bases, the J end lost 2 bases, and 12 bases lay between the germline ends. From germline, CDR1 is SGHDT and CDR2 YYEEEE. The CDR3 extends over 16 amino acids.

The CDR3 sequence: CASSLLGGTEAFF. The DNA for the CDR3 is TGTGCCAGCAGCTTGCTTGGGGGTACTGAAGCTTTCTTT. The V gene is TRBV5-4, the J gene TRBJ1-1, with D possibly being TRBD1 (5 bases). This CDR3 has 13 amino acids. V lost 1 base, J lost 5 bases, and 9 bases lay in between. Looked up from germline, CDR1 is SGHNT and CDR2 is YYREEE (reference sequence).

The V gene is TRBV19, the J gene TRBJ1-2, with D perhaps TRBD1 (5 bases). V was clipped by 5 bases and J by 7 bases, with 26 bases between them. The length of the CDR3 is 17 residues. Germline CDR1 reads LNHDA; CDR2 reads SQIVND (reference sequence). CDR3 protein: CASSRYGTGLRLGGYTF. DNA for the CDR3: TGTGCCAGTAGTCGGTACGGGACCGGTCTTCGCCTGGGTGGCTACACCTTC.

This sequence joins TRBV11-2 and TRBJ2-7; 14 nucleotides match TRBD2. Trimming at V came to 2 bases and at J to 7 bases, leaving 7 bases not matched to a gene. The CDR3 has 16 residues. Per germline, CDR1 SGHAT and CDR2 FQNNGV. The CDR3: CASSLNRLAGGREQYF. The CDR3 coding sequence is TGTGCCAGCAGCTTAAATCGACTAGCGGGGGGGCGAGAGCAGTACTTC.

The genes are TRBV20-1 and TRBJ2-1, with D perhaps TRBD2 (6 bases). V was pared by 3 bases and J by 7 bases, with 7 bases between. CDR3 length: 11 residues. Germline CDR1 and CDR2: DFQATT and SNEGSKA (reference sequence). As DNA, the CDR3 is TGCAGTGCTAGGGGGAGGAATGAGCAGTTCTTC. Amino acid sequence: CSARGRNEQFF.

The gene calls are TRBV6-5 and TRBJ2-5; maybe TRBD1 (6 bases). Germline V lookup: CDR1 MNHEY, CDR2 SVGAGI. This CDR3 is 15 amino acids long. V gave up 0 bases and J gave up 5 bases, with 13 bases separating them. CDR3 protein: CASSYSKDSGETQYF. CDR3 nucleotide sequence: TGTGCCAGCAGTTACTCGAAGGACAGTGGGGAGACCCAGTACTTC.

The rearrangement joins TRBV4-2 to TRBJ1-2; weak D call: TRBD1 (5 bases). Germline V gene sequence: CDR1 LGHNA, CDR2 YNFKEQ. The CDR3 runs 15 residues. Trimming cost V 4 bases and J 3 bases, with 15 bases left between them. The CDR3 DNA reads as TGTGCCAGCAGCCCAAAAACCGGGGACCACTATGGCTACACCTTC. Translating gives CASSPKTGDHYGYTF.

The chain employs TRBV28 and TRBJ1-5, with D tentatively TRBD1 (5 bases). CDR1 and CDR2 (germline): MDHEN, SYDVKM. CDR3 length equals 15 residues. With 3 bases removed from V and 6 bases from J, the gap between germline ends came to 15 bases. The DNA for the CDR3 is TGTGCCAGCAGTTTTTTTGGGGCAGGGAGTCAGCCCCAGCATTTT. Protein sequence: CASSFFGAGSQPQHF.

The chain links TRBV2 to TRBJ2-7; D might be TRBD1 (6 bases). The V end was cut by 5 bases, the J end by 3 bases, with 11 bases between. CDR3 size: 13 residues. Germline V gene sequence: CDR1 SNHLY, CDR2 FYNNEI. The CDR3 here is CASSLTGLYEQYF. Here the CDR3 DNA reads TGTGCCAGCAGTTTGACAGGTCTCTACGAGCAGTACTTC. The whole variable domain, filled in from reference TRBV2 and TRBJ2-7, reads EPEVTQTPSHQVTQMGQEVILRCVPISNHLYFYWYRQILGQKVEFLVSFYNNEISEKSEIFDDQFSVERPDGSNFTLKIRSTKLEDSAMYFCASSLTGLYEQYFGPGTRLTVT.

This chain joins TRBV30 and TRBJ2-1; the match to TRBD2 covers 9 bases. The junction had 1 base not matched to a gene; V was cut back by 2 bases and J by 2 bases. The CDR3 spans 14 residues. In germline, CDR1 is GTSNPN, CDR2 SVGIG (reference sequence). The CDR3 reads CAWSLAGTYNEQFF. The DNA of the CDR3 is TGTGCCTGGAGTCTAGCGGGGACCTACAATGAGCAGTTCTTC.

The rearrangement joins TRBV5-1 to TRBJ2-1, with TRBD2 matching 16 bases. From germline, CDR1 is SGHRS and CDR2 YFSETQ. The trim removed 4 bases at V and 4 bases at J, leaving 2 bases unmatched. This CDR3 is 16 amino acids long. DNA for the CDR3: TGCGCCAGCAGCGGGACTAGCGGGGGGGATTACAATGAGCAGTTCTTC. It specifies CASSGTSGGDYNEQFF.

This chain links TRBV4-2 with TRBJ1-1; TRBD1 is a possible D gene (6 bases). V was trimmed by 5 bases and J by 6 bases, leaving 19 bases between them. CDR3 length equals 15 residues. CDR1 is LGHNA and CDR2 is YNFKEQ in the germline V gene. The CDR3 coding sequence is TGTGCCAGCAGCTTGGCCGGCAGGGGCGAGCCTGAAGCTTTCTTT. This encodes CASSLAGRGEPEAFF.

V and J are TRBV19 and TRBJ1-5, with D perhaps TRBD1 (6 bases). The V gene's germline CDR1 is LNHDA and CDR2 SQIVND (reference sequence). Trimming stripped 8 bases from V and 2 bases from J, with 19 bases between. The CDR3 has 16 residues. CDR3 sequence (DNA): TGTGCCAGTTCAGGGCAGGGGATGTTTGGCAATCAGCCCCAGCATTTT. It translates to CASSGQGMFGNQPQHF.